The 15 T cell receptor beta chains listed next were all sequenced from one sample in a study of vaccination effects on CD4 cells after COVID-19. The table came from immunoSEQ multiplex PCR; TCRdb's copy has only in-frame clones and leaves some out. The sample contains roughly 23,000 clones, less than 85% of which appear only once. No antigens are known for them. After expansion with viral peptide pools in the ViraFEST assay, antigen-specific CD4+ T cells were sequenced. After more than 8 days in culture, the CD4+ T cells were isolated. The person's infection with SARS-CoV-2, confirmed by PCR, took place between March and December 2020. The sample was CD4+ T cells from PBMCs cultured with SARS-CoV-2 spike peptides, taken before COVID-19 vaccination. The source of these receptors is a human donor who had a prior SARS-CoV-2 infection.

This chain connects TRBV11-3 to TRBJ2-5; the D is unclear. Germline V gives CDR1 SGHNT, CDR2 YENEEA. The CDR3 totals 14 residues. V was shortened by 7 bases and J by 0 bases, with 12 bases between the two germline ends. For the CDR3, the DNA is TGTGCCAGCACCCCCGGTGCCCACCAAGAGACCCAGTACTTC. Its translation: CASTPGAHQETQYF.

This clone turned up a few times. The CDR3 nucleotides read TGTGCCTGGGAGACAGGACTAGCGAATTCGTACGAGCAGTACTTC. Amino acids: CAWETGLANSYEQYF. The rearrangement joins TRBV30 to TRBJ2-7, with 9 bases identical to TRBD2. V shed 5 bases, J shed 4 bases, and the junction held 12 bases outside the gene matches. The germline gives CDR1 GTSNPN, CDR2 SVGIG (reference sequence). This CDR3 contains 15 residues.

The chain combines TRBV18 with TRBJ2-7; the match to TRBD2 covers 10 bases. J lost 2 bases, V lost 0 bases, and 1 base had no gene match. This CDR3 region has 15 residues. Germline lookup yields CDR1 KGHSH and CDR2 LQKENI. The CDR3 reads CASSPPLAGAYEQYF. The DNA of the CDR3 is TGTGCCAGCTCACCACCGCTAGCGGGGGCCTACGAGCAGTACTTC. Filled out from reference TRBV18 and TRBJ2-7, the complete variable domain reads NAGVMQNPRHLVRRRGQEARLRCSPMKGHSHVYWYRQLPEEGLKFMVYLQKENIIDESGMPKERFSAEFPKEGPSILRIQQVVRGDSAAYFCASSPPLAGAYEQYFGPGTRLTVT.

This clone was seen a single time. This chain joins TRBV7-2 and TRBJ1-2; D call uncertain. In germline, CDR1 is SGHTA, CDR2 FQGNSA. CDR3 length: 13 residues. V lost 5 bases and J lost 7, with 14 bases in between. The DNA of the CDR3 is TGTGCCAGCAGCCTACTCCTGGAGTTTGGCTACACCTTC. Translated: CASSLLLEFGYTF.

V gene TRBV7-2 combines with J gene TRBJ1-3; 8 positions match TRBD1. Germline loops: CDR1 SGHTA, CDR2 FQGNSA. J was trimmed by 2 bases and V by 4 bases; bases with no gene match: 1. The CDR3 runs 14 residues. The CDR3 DNA is TGTGCCAGCAGCTCACAGGGGGCTGGAAACACCATATATTTT. This translates into CASSSQGAGNTIYF.

This clone showed up just a few times. V is TRBV24-1 and J is TRBJ1-2, with a weak D call TRBD1 (5 bases). Germline CDR1 is KGHDR and CDR2 is SFDVKD. V was trimmed by 4 bases and J by 0 bases, leaving 8 bases between them. This CDR3 spans 14 amino acids. This CDR3 is CATSDQGANYGYTF. The DNA for the CDR3 is TGTGCCACCAGTGACCAGGGAGCTAACTATGGCTACACCTTC.

The chain carries TRBV24-1 and TRBJ2-2, with D unclear. The V gene's germline CDR1 is KGHDR and CDR2 SFDVKD. The CDR3 is made up of 15 amino acids. V shed 3 bases and J shed 1 base, with 8 bases lying between them. The CDR3 loop is CATSDVVRNTGELFF. CDR3 nucleotide sequence: TGTGCCACCAGTGATGTCGTTAGGAACACCGGGGAGCTGTTTTTT.

The rearrangement links TRBV2 to TRBJ2-1; D not resolved. Germline CDR1 is SNHLY and CDR2 is FYNNEI. V lost 4 bases to trimming and J lost 3 bases, with 13 bases between them. This CDR3 is built from 15 residues. CDR3 in amino acids: CASSADWEGYNEQFF. DNA for the CDR3: TGTGCCAGCAGTGCCGATTGGGAAGGCTACAATGAGCAGTTCTTC. Full variable domain (outside the CDR3, taken from reference TRBV2 and TRBJ2-1): EPEVTQTPSHQVTQMGQEVILRCVPISNHLYFYWYRQILGQKVEFLVSFYNNEISEKSEIFDDQFSVERPDGSNFTLKIRSTKLEDSAMYFCASSADWEGYNEQFFGPGTRLTVL.

The rearrangement uses TRBV7-9 and TRBJ1-6; 8 bases map to TRBD1. V shed 2 bases and J 0 bases; nucleotides not matched to a gene: 0. The CDR3 covers 16 residues. Germline V gene lookup returns CDR1 SEHNR and CDR2 FQNEAQ (reference sequence). DNA of the CDR3: TGTGCCAGCAGCTTACAGGGGGCCTCCTATAATTCACCCCTCCACTTT. The encoded protein is CASSLQGASYNSPLHF.

This clone was observed a handful of times. The V gene is TRBV10-3, the J gene TRBJ1-5; 7 positions agree with TRBD1. Germline CDR1 reads ENHRY; CDR2 reads SYGVKD. There are 15 residues in the CDR3. Unmatched junction bases numbered 5, after V lost 6 bases and J lost 0 bases. The CDR3 DNA reads as TGTGCCATCAGCGAACAGGGGTATAGCAATCAGCCCCAGCATTTT. Translation: CAISEQGYSNQPQHF.

The chain uses TRBV11-1 and TRBJ2-2, with TRBD1 as a possible D gene (5 bases). The CDR3 runs 14 residues. Trimming cost V 0 bases and J 7 bases, with 9 bases left between them. The germline gives CDR1 SGHAT, CDR2 FQDESV (reference sequence). CDR3 residues: CASSLAGAYGELFF. In nucleotides, the CDR3 is TGTGCCAGCAGCTTAGCAGGGGCCTACGGGGAGCTGTTTTTT.

V usage is TRBV20-1 and J usage is TRBJ2-1, with D perhaps matching TRBD2 (5 bases). V was cut by 3 bases and J by 12 bases, with 9 bases left in between. Germline CDR1 reads DFQATT; CDR2 reads SNEGSKA (reference sequence). CDR3 size: 10 residues. The CDR3 sequence: CSASRGAQFF. CDR3 DNA sequence: TGCAGTGCTAGCCGGGGTGCGCAGTTCTTC.

This clone is termed medium-sized. CDR3 amino acids: CATSRKPGAEAFF. The CDR3 DNA sequence: TGTGCCACCAGCAGGAAACCAGGGGCTGAAGCTTTCTTT. The V gene is TRBV15, the J gene TRBJ1-1; a weak D match, TRBD1 (6 bases). The CDR3 runs 13 residues. Germline loops: CDR1 LNHNV, CDR2 YYDKDF (reference sequence). Trimming removed 3 bases at V and 6 bases at J, with 11 bases between.

The chain has TRBV11-3 and TRBJ1-6; the D is unclear. This CDR3 region has 13 residues. The V gene lost 1 base and the J gene lost 9 bases, with 7 bases spanning the gap. Germline values: CDR1 SGHNT, CDR2 YENEEA. The CDR3 protein is CASSLAEGSPLHF. In DNA, the CDR3 is TGTGCCAGCAGCTTAGCTGAGGGTTCACCCCTCCACTTT.

The chain joins TRBV29-1 to TRBJ2-1; 13 bases map to TRBD2. V gave up 4 bases and J gave up 7 bases; unmatched junction bases: 10. From germline, CDR1 is SQVTM and CDR2 ANQGSEA. This CDR3 region has 16 residues. Here the CDR3 reads CSVARTSGGPENEQFF. CDR3 coding DNA: TGCAGCGTTGCGAGGACTAGCGGGGGCCCTGAGAATGAGCAGTTCTTC.